This passage covers 10 T cell receptor beta chains from one sample sequenced in a study of T cell repertoires in cytomegalovirus infection. No antigen has been identified for these receptors. TCRdb reanalysed the reads using MiXCR and keeps one entry per CDR3 protein. The repertoire includes roughly 500,000 distinct CDR3 sequences, 30% to 40% of them detected once, and roughly a sixth sits in the top ten. Source: cultured PBMCs, taken from culture after CMV antigen stimulation. The receptors shown here come from a human donor in good health (CMV status not recorded). Some clones in this sample may be carry-over from other donors' samples.

The V call is TRBV12-3 or TRBV12-4, the J call TRBJ2-3; D uncertain. This CDR3 has 20 amino acids. V was cut by 3 bases and J by 4 bases, with 29 bases left in between. The CDR3 region has the DNA TGTGCCAGCAGTTTCAAGTGGGGTTTGGGCGATAGCTTGGTCCCAGATACGCAGTATTTT. Encoded protein: CASSFKWGLGDSLVPDTQYF.

This sequence joins TRBV7-2 and TRBJ1-6; no clear D gene. CDR1 is SGHTA and CDR2 is FQGNSA in the germline V gene. Trimming took 4 bases from V and 14 from J, leaving 15 bases between them. The CDR3 totals 13 residues. CDR3 sequence (DNA): TGTGCCAGCAGCTCCCCGAACACAGTCACCCTCCACTTT. Its protein product is CASSSPNTVTLHF.

This sequence joins TRBV20-1 and TRBJ2-5; D ambiguous. The CDR3 length is 13 residues. The germline V gene has CDR1 DFQATT and CDR2 SNEGSKA (reference sequence). The CDR3 reads CAIGRTAKETQYF. DNA of the CDR3: TGCGCCATCGGCCGAACAGCCAAAGAGACCCAGTACTTC.

This clonotype occurred a few times. DNA of the CDR3: TGTGCCAGCAGTTCGGGACAGGGATATGTCGAGCAGTACTTC. Translated, it gives CASSSGQGYVEQYF. The genes are TRBV28 and TRBJ2-7; 9 bases match TRBD1. Germline assignment: CDR1 MDHEN and CDR2 SYDVKM. Trimming at V came to 4 bases and at J to 6 bases, leaving 7 bases not matched to a gene. The CDR3 has 14 residues. Looking up the rest from reference TRBV28 and TRBJ2-7 gives the full variable domain: DVKVTQSSRYLVKRTGEKVFLECVQDMDHENMFWYRQDPGLGLRLIYFSYDVKMKEKGDIPEGYSVSREKKERFSLILESASTNQTSMYLCASSSGQGYVEQYFGPGTRLTVT.

Turning to this clonotype: The junction differs from germline at one of its ends, possibly a read error. The chain combines TRBV25-1 with TRBJ2-1; no definite D call. The CDR3 contains 13 residues. The germline gives CDR1 MGHDK, CDR2 SYGVNS. CDR3 nucleotides: TGTGCCAGCAGTGACACAGCCTACAATGAGAAGTTCTTC. Translated, it gives CASSDTAYNEKFF.

This clonotype was found many times. The V call is TRBV7-2, the J call TRBJ2-5; perhaps TRBD2 as D (6 bases). Trimming removed 7 bases at V and 5 bases at J, with 17 bases between. CDR1 and CDR2 from the germline V gene are SGHTA and FQGNSA. The CDR3 extends over 14 amino acids. The CDR3 DNA reads as TGTGCCAGCACCTCGGGACTCTTGGGGGAGACCCAGTACTTC. It yields the protein CASTSGLLGETQYF.

Only a few counts were recorded for this clonotype. The chain has TRBV4-3 and TRBJ2-5; no clear D. The CDR3 is made up of 14 amino acids. V gave up 4 bases and J gave up 0 bases, with 9 bases separating them. CDR1 is LGHNA, CDR2 YSLEER, per germline. CDR3: CASSRTWDQETQYF. The CDR3 DNA is TGCGCCAGCAGCCGAACCTGGGACCAAGAGACCCAGTACTTC.

The rearrangement uses TRBV29-1 and TRBJ1-2, with D uncertain. CDR1 is SQVTM and CDR2 is ANQGSEA in the germline V gene. Between the trimmed V and J ends, which lost 4 bases and 1 base, there was a span of 10 bases. The CDR3 contains 13 residues. CDR3 residues: CSVGDGFNYGYTF. The CDR3 region has the DNA TGCAGCGTTGGAGACGGATTTAACTATGGCTACACCTTC.

The chain carries TRBV19 and TRBJ2-1; weak D call: TRBD1 (5 bases). V shed 9 bases and J shed 0 bases, with 9 bases lying between them. Germline V lookup: CDR1 LNHDA, CDR2 SQIVND (reference sequence). The CDR3 is made up of 13 amino acids. CDR3: CASTRGSYNEQFF. As DNA, the CDR3 is TGTGCCAGCACAAGGGGCTCCTACAATGAGCAGTTCTTC.

This clonotype occurred a few times. The chain couples TRBV15 to TRBJ2-3, with TRBD2 identical over 11 bases. This CDR3 is built from 16 residues. With 5 bases clipped from V and 3 bases from J, the junction kept 7 bases outside the gene matches. Germline V gives CDR1 LNHNV, CDR2 YYDKDF (reference sequence). In DNA form, the CDR3 reads TGTGCCACCAGCCTGCGGGGACTAGCGGAAACAGATACGCAGTATTTT. Translated, it gives CATSLRGLAETDTQYF.